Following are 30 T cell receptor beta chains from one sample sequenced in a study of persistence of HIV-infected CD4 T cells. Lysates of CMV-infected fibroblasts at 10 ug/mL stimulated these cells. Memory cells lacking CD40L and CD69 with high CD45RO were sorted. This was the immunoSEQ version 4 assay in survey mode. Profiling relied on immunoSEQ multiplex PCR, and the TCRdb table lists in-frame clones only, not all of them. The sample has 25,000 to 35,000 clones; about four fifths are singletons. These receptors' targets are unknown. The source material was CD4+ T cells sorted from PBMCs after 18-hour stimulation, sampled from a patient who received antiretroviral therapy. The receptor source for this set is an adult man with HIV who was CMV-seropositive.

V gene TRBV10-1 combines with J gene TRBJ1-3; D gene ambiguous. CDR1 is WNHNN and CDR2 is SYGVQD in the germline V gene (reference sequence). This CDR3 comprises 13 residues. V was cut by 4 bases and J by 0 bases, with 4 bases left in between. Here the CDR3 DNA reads TGCGCCAGCAGTGCGGCCTCTGGAAACACCATATATTTT. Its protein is CASSAASGNTIYF.

For the CDR3, the DNA is TGTGCCAGCAGCTTAGCCTACACAGATACGCAGTATTTT. It yields the protein CASSLAYTDTQYF. V and J are TRBV7-2 and TRBJ2-3; D gene uncertain. Trimming took off 0 bases at V and 2 bases at J, with 3 bases between the two ends. Germline CDR1 reads SGHTA; CDR2 reads FQGNSA. The CDR3 spans 13 residues.

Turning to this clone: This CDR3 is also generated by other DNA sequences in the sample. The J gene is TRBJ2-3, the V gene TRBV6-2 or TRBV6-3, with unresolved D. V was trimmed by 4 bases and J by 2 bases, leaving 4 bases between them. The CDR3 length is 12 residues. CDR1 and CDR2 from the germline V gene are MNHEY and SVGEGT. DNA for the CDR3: TGTGCCAGCAGTTCCTCCACAGATACGCAGTATTTT. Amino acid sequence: CASSSSTDTQYF.

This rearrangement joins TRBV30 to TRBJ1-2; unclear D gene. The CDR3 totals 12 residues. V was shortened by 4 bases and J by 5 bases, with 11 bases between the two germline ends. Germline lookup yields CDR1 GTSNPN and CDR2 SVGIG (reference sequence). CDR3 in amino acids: CAWTFGRYGYTF. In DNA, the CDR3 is TGTGCCTGGACCTTCGGACGGTATGGCTACACCTTC.

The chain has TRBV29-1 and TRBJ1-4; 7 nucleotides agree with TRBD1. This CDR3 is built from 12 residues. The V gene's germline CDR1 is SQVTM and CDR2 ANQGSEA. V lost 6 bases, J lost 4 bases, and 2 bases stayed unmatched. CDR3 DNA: TGCAGCGTCCAGGGGGATAATGAAAAACTGTTTTTT. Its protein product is CSVQGDNEKLFF.

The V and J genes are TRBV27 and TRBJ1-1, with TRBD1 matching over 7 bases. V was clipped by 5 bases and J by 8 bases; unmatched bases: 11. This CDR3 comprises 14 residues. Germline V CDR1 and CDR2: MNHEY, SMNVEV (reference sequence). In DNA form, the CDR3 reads TGTGCCAGCAGTCCTCCCACTTACAGGGGAGAAGCTTTCTTT. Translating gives CASSPPTYRGEAFF.

CDR3 protein: CASSLRDRATNEQFF. CDR3 DNA sequence: TGTGCCAGTAGCCTCCGGGACAGGGCGACCAATGAGCAGTTCTTC. The chain carries TRBV19 and TRBJ2-1; the match to TRBD1 covers 9 bases. Looked up from germline, CDR1 is LNHDA and CDR2 is SQIVND (reference sequence). The CDR3 length is 15 residues. With 6 bases clipped from V and 6 bases from J, the junction kept 9 bases outside the gene matches.

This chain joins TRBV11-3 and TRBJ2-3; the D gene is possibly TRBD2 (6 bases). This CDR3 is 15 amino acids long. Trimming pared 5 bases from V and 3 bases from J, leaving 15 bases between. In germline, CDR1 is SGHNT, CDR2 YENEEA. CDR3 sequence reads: CASSHRPTSTDTQYF. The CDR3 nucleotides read TGTGCCAGCAGCCATAGGCCGACTAGTACAGATACGCAGTATTTT.

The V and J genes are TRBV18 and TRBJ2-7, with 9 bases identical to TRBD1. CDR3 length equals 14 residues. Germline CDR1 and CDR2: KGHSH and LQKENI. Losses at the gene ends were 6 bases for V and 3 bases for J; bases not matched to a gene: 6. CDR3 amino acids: CASSTGTGNYEQYF. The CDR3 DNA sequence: TGTGCCAGCTCGACCGGGACAGGGAACTACGAGCAGTACTTC.

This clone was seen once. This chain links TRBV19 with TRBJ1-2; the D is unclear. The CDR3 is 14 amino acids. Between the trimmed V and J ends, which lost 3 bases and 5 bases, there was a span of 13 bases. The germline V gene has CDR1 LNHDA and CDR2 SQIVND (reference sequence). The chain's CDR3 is CASSMGREGYGYTF. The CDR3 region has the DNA TGTGCCAGTAGTATGGGCCGTGAGGGATATGGCTACACCTTC.

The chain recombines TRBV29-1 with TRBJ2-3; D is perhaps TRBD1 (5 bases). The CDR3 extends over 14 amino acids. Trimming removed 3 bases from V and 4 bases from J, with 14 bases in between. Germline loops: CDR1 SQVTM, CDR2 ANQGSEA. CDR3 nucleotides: TGCAGCGTTGAGGGCCCAACAGGCCCAGATACGCAGTATTTT. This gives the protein CSVEGPTGPDTQYF.

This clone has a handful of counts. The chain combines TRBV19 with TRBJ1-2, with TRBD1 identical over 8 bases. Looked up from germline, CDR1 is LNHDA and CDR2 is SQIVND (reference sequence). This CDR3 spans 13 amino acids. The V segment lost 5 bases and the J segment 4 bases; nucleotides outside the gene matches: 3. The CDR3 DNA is TGTGCCAGTAGTCGACAGGGGATCTATGGCTACACCTTC. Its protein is CASSRQGIYGYTF.

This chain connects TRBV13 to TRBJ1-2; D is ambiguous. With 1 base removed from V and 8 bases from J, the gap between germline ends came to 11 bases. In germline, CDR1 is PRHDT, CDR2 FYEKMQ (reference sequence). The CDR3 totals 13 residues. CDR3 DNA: TGTGCCAGCAGCTTAGTCGGAGGGAACGGCTACACCTTC. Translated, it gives CASSLVGGNGYTF.

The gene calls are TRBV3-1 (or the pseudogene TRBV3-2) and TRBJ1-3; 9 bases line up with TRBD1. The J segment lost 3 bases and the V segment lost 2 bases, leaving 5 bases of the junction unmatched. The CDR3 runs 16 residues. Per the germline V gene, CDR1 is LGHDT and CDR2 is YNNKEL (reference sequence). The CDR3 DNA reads TGTGCCAGCAGCCAAACACAGGGGGCCCTTGGAAACACCATATATTTT. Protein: CASSQTQGALGNTIYF.

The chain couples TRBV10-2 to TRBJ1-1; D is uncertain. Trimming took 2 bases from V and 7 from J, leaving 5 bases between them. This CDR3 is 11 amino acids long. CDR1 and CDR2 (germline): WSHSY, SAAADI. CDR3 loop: CASSEGFEAFF. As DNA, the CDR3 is TGCGCCAGCAGTGAGGGATTTGAAGCTTTCTTT.

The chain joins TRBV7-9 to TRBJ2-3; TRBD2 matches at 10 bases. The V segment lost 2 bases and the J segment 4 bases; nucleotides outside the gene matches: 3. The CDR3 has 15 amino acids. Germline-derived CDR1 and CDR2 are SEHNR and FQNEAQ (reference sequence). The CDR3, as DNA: TGTGCCAGCAGCTTACTAGCGGGGGTATCAGATACGCAGTATTTT. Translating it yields CASSLLAGVSDTQYF. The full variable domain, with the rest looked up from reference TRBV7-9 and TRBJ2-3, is DTGVSQNPRHKITKRGQNVTFRCDPISEHNRLYWYRQTLGQGPEFLTYFQNEAQLEKSRLLSDRFSAERPKGSFSTLEIQRTEQGDSAMYLCASSLLAGVSDTQYFGPGTRLTVL.

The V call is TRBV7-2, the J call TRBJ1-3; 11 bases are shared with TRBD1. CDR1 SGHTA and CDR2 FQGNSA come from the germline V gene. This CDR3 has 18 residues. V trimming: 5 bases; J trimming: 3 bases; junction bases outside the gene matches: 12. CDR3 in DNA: TGTGCCAGCAGCCCCTTTCTGGACAGGGGGCGAAATGGAAACACCATATATTTT. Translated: CASSPFLDRGRNGNTIYF.

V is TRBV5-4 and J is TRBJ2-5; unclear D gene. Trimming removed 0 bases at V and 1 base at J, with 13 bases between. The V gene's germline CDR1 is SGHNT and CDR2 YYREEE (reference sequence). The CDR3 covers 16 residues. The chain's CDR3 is CASSLAVFGLQETQYF. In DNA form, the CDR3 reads TGTGCCAGCAGCTTGGCTGTGTTCGGCCTCCAAGAGACCCAGTACTTC.

The CDR3 bases are TGTGCCAGCTCACCAGATTTAGGGGATGAAAAACTGTTTTTT. As protein: CASSPDLGDEKLFF. The chain employs TRBV18 and TRBJ1-4; a possible D gene is TRBD1 (5 bases). Per the germline V gene, CDR1 is KGHSH and CDR2 is LQKENI. This CDR3 is built from 14 residues. Trimming removed 2 bases from V and 6 bases from J, with 10 bases in between.

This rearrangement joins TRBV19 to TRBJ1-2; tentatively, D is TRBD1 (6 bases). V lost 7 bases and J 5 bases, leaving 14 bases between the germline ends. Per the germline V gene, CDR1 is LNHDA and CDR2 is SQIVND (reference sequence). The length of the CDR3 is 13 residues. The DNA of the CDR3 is TGTGCCAGTACCAACGACAGGTTGTATGGCTACACCTTC. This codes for CASTNDRLYGYTF.

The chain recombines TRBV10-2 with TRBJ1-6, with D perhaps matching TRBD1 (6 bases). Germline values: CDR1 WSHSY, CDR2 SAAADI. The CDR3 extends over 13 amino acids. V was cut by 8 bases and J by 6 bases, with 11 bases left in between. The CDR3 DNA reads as TGCGCCAGCCAGGACAGCTTTAATTCACCCCTCCACTTT. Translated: CASQDSFNSPLHF.

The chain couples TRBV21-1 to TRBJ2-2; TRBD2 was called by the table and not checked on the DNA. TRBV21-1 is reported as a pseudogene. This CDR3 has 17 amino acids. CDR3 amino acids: CASSKDFAALEHRGAVF. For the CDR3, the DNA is TGTGCCAGCAGCAAAGATTTTGCGGCACTTGAACACCGGGGAGCTGTTTTT.

The CDR3 DNA reads as TGCGCCAGCAGCCAAGATTGGACGGCTCGGAATGAAAAACTGTTTTTT. Translation gives CASSQDWTARNEKLFF. The chain couples TRBV4-3 to TRBJ1-4; D gene unclear. The germline V gene encodes CDR1 LGHNA and CDR2 YSLEER. This CDR3 is 16 amino acids long. Trimming left V 0 bases short and J 5 bases short, with 13 bases between.

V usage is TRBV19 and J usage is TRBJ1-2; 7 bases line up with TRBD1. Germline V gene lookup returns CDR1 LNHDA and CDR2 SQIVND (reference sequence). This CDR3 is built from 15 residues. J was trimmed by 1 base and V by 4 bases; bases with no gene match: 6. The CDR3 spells CASSTQGDGNYGYTF. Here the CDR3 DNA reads TGTGCCAGTAGTACCCAGGGGGACGGTAACTATGGCTACACCTTC.

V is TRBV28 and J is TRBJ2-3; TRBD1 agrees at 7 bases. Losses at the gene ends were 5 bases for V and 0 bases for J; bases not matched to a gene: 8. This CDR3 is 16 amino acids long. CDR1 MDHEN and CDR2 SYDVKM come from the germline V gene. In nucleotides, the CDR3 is TGTGCCAGCAGTCCGCTGGGCAGGGGGAGCACAGATACGCAGTATTTT. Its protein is CASSPLGRGSTDTQYF.

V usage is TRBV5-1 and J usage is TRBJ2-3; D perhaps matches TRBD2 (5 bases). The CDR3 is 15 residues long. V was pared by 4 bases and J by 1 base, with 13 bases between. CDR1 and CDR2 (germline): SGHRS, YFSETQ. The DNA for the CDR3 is TGCGCCAGCAGCAAGCGGACGGTGGGCACAGATACGCAGTATTTT. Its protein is CASSKRTVGTDTQYF.

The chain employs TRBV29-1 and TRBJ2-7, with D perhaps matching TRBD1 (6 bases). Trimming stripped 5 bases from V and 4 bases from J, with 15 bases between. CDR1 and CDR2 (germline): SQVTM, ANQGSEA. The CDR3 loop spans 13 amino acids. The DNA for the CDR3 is TGCAGCGTTTTCGGGACATATCCTTACGAGCAGTACTTC. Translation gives CSVFGTYPYEQYF.

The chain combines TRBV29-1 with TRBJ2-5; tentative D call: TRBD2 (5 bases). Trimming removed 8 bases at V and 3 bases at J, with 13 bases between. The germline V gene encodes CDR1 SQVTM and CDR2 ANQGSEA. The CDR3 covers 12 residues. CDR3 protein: CSLRTFEETQYF. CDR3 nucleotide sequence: TGCAGCCTGAGGACTTTTGAAGAGACCCAGTACTTC.

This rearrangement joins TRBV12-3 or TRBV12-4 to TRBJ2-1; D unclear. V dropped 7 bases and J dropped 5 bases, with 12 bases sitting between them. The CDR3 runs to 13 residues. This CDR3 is CASISGPDNEQFF. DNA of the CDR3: TGTGCCAGCATATCCGGACCCGACAATGAGCAGTTCTTC.

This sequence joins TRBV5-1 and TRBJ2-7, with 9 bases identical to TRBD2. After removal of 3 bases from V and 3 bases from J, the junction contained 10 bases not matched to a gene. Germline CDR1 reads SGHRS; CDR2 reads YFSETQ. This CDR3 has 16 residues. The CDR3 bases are TGCGCCAGCAGCTGGGAGGGCGGGGGGGCCGACTACGAGCAGTACTTC. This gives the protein CASSWEGGGADYEQYF.